Following are 19 T cell receptor beta chains from one sample sequenced in a study of cytomegalovirus exposure and HLA in healthy donors. 13 Jbeta primers and 60 Vbeta primers were used for the PCR. Assay: immunoSEQ multiplex PCR; the TCRdb copy retains only in-frame clones and omits some. The repertoire holds approximately 210,000 clones, with about 79% as singletons. The sequenced sample consisted of PBMCs. The receptors here all came from a male donor in good health and CMV-seronegative.

The chain recombines TRBV11-3 with TRBJ2-1, with a possible D match to TRBD2 (6 bases). Germline CDR1 reads SGHNT; CDR2 reads YENEEA. V lost 2 bases and J lost 7, with 12 bases in between. The CDR3 has 14 residues. CDR3 in amino acids: CASSLRPRGNEQFF. The CDR3 DNA reads as TGTGCCAGCAGCTTACGGCCCCGGGGGAATGAGCAGTTCTTC.

V gene TRBV27 combines with J gene TRBJ2-7, with D tentatively TRBD1 (6 bases). From germline, CDR1 is MNHEY and CDR2 SMNVEV (reference sequence). V was shortened by 5 bases and J by 1 base, with 15 bases between the two germline ends. This CDR3 is 15 amino acids long. CDR3 region: CASSRVMGASYEQYF. The CDR3 nucleotides are TGTGCCAGCAGTCGCGTCATGGGGGCTTCCTACGAGCAGTACTTC.

The rearrangement uses TRBV6-5 and TRBJ1-5; D not resolved. Trimming left V 6 bases short and J 7 bases short, with 16 bases between. This CDR3 is 14 amino acids long. CDR1 is MNHEY, CDR2 SVGAGI, per germline. As DNA, the CDR3 is TGTGCCAGCAGCCCTGCCCAGATCAGGCAGCCCCAGCATTTT. Its protein is CASSPAQIRQPQHF.

The genes are TRBV7-9 and TRBJ1-4; unclear D gene. The V gene's germline CDR1 is SEHNR and CDR2 FQNEAQ (reference sequence). Trimming stripped 0 bases from V and 11 bases from J, with 13 bases between. The CDR3 contains 14 residues. The DNA of the CDR3 is TGTGCCAGCAGCTTAGCCATGGGCGCCGCCAAACTGTTTTTT. The encoded protein is CASSLAMGAAKLFF.

This clone was counted a single time. CDR3 in DNA: TGTGCCAGCACCCAGACGGGGTTAGGAGAGACCCAGTACTTC. Protein product: CASTQTGLGETQYF. The J gene is TRBJ2-5, the V gene TRBV2; tentatively, D is TRBD2 (5 bases). CDR3 length: 14 amino acids. Trimming removed 7 bases from V and 4 bases from J, with 16 bases in between. Germline CDR1 reads SNHLY; CDR2 reads FYNNEI.

The rearrangement uses TRBV4-3 and TRBJ2-7, with D possibly matching TRBD1 (5 bases). This CDR3 comprises 13 residues. Germline V gives CDR1 LGHNA, CDR2 YSLEER. The V end was cut by 0 bases, the J end by 4 bases, with 7 bases between. CDR3 region: CASSQERQYEQYF. CDR3 coding DNA: TGCGCCAGCAGCCAAGAGCGACAGTACGAGCAGTACTTC.

The rearrangement joins TRBV5-1 to TRBJ1-3; 7 nucleotides line up with TRBD1. This CDR3 contains 16 residues. The germline gives CDR1 SGHRS, CDR2 YFSETQ. With V trimmed by 4 bases and J by 0 bases, 7 bases remained unmatched. The CDR3 sequence: CASSTGTASSGNTIYF. CDR3 sequence (DNA): TGCGCCAGCAGCACCGGGACAGCCTCCTCTGGAAACACCATATATTTT.

The chain joins TRBV15 to TRBJ2-1; 7 positions agree with TRBD1. This CDR3 spans 15 amino acids. Germline V gives CDR1 LNHNV, CDR2 YYDKDF (reference sequence). The J segment lost 4 bases and the V segment lost 0 bases, leaving 3 bases of the junction unmatched. The CDR3 DNA follows: TGTGCCACCAGCAGAGACGGGACAGCTTACAATGAGCAGTTCTTC. Amino acid sequence: CATSRDGTAYNEQFF.

This clone was observed once. The chain is built from TRBV7-8 and TRBJ1-2; 11 positions agree with TRBD1. Germline values: CDR1 SGHVS, CDR2 FQNEAQ. The CDR3 contains 15 residues. The trim removed 5 bases at V and 2 bases at J, leaving 4 bases unmatched. Written as DNA, the CDR3 is TGTGCCAGCAGCCGAGGGACAGGGGGAAACTATGGCTACACCTTC. It translates to CASSRGTGGNYGYTF.

The rearrangement links TRBV10-3 to TRBJ2-2; maybe TRBD1 (6 bases). The CDR3 runs to 16 residues. The V end was cut by 10 bases, the J end by 1 base, with 19 bases between. CDR1 is ENHRY, CDR2 SYGVKD, per germline. The DNA of the CDR3 is TGTGCCACCTTACCCCCGGGACACCTGAACACCGGGGAGCTGTTTTTT. Protein sequence: CATLPPGHLNTGELFF.

The chain recombines TRBV7-6 with TRBJ1-1; D unclear. Trimming pared 4 bases from V and 1 base from J, leaving 13 bases between. The germline V gene has CDR1 SGHVS and CDR2 FNYEAQ. The CDR3 loop spans 15 amino acids. CDR3 residues: CASSSRKQRNTEAFF. CDR3 bases: TGTGCCAGCAGCTCCCGTAAACAGAGGAACACTGAAGCTTTCTTT. The full variable domain, rest sourced from reference TRBV7-6 and TRBJ1-1, is GAGVSQSPRYKVTKRGQDVALRCDPISGHVSLYWYRQALGQGPEFLTYFNYEAQQDKSGLPNDRFSAERPEGSISTLTIQRTEQRDSAMYRCASSSRKQRNTEAFFGQGTRLTVV.

A remark on this clone: The junction shows a germline mismatch at one end, possibly a read error. The CDR3 DNA follows: TGTGCCAGCAGGGGGGACAGGGCCGAGCAGTATTTC. Translated, it gives CASRGDRAEQYF. The V gene is TRBV6-1, the J gene TRBJ2-7; 9 nucleotides agree with TRBD1. CDR1 MNHNS and CDR2 SASEGT come from the germline V gene. This CDR3 comprises 12 residues.

This rearrangement joins TRBV19 to TRBJ2-5, with TRBD2 matching over 10 bases. CDR3 length: 14 residues. The V segment lost 4 bases and the J segment 7 bases; nucleotides outside the gene matches: 6. Germline loops: CDR1 LNHDA, CDR2 SQIVND (reference sequence). The CDR3 nucleotides are TGTGCCAGTAGTAACCTAGCGGGGGTTGGGACCCAGTACTTC. Translated: CASSNLAGVGTQYF.

This clone was counted a few times. This chain joins TRBV27 and TRBJ2-7; D gene uncertain. Between the trimmed V and J ends, which lost 6 bases and 0 bases, there was a span of 9 bases. The CDR3 has 13 amino acids. Germline V gene lookup returns CDR1 MNHEY and CDR2 SMNVEV (reference sequence). CDR3 sequence (DNA): TGTGCCAGCAGCCCAGTGTTCTCCTACGAGCAGTACTTC. Translation gives CASSPVFSYEQYF.

The chain has TRBV10-3 and TRBJ2-1, with TRBD2 matching 9 bases. V shed 6 bases and J 13 bases; nucleotides not matched to a gene: 28. The CDR3 has 19 residues. Germline V gene data show CDR1 as ENHRY and CDR2 as SYGVKD. CDR3 protein: CAISQRGRAASGNVAKQFF. The CDR3 DNA reads TGTGCCATCAGCCAAAGGGGCAGGGCGGCTAGCGGGAACGTTGCTAAACAGTTCTTC.

Worth noting for this clone: At one of its ends the junction is not consistent with the germline gene, which may arise from a read error. V and J are TRBV6-6 and TRBJ1-1; 7 bases line up with TRBD1. CDR3 length equals 11 residues. Germline CDR1 is MNHNY and CDR2 is SVGAGI (reference sequence). The DNA of the CDR3 is TGTGCCAGCAGTCACCGGGACAGCCTTGGCTTT. Residues: CASSHRDSLGF.

The rearrangement links TRBV9 to TRBJ2-5, with D possibly TRBD1 on 6 matching bases. The V gene lost 3 bases and the J gene lost 2 bases, with 11 bases spanning the gap. The germline gives CDR1 SGDLS, CDR2 YYNGEE. This CDR3 has 14 amino acids. In nucleotides, the CDR3 is TGTGCCAGCAGCGCAGGGACATGGCAAGAGACCCAGTACTTC. Residues: CASSAGTWQETQYF.

A few counts support this clone. The V call is TRBV28, the J call TRBJ2-5; tentatively, D is TRBD1 (5 bases). CDR3 size: 15 residues. Trimming stripped 7 bases from V and 4 bases from J, with 19 bases between. Germline CDR1 is MDHEN and CDR2 is SYDVKM. The CDR3 bases are TGTGCCAGCATCTTTGAGGAAGGGGATAGAGAGACCCAGTACTTC. The encoded protein is CASIFEEGDRETQYF.

The chain uses TRBV9 and TRBJ1-2; maybe TRBD1 (6 bases). Germline V gene lookup returns CDR1 SGDLS and CDR2 YYNGEE. CDR3 length: 15 amino acids. V was cut by 3 bases and J by 6 bases, with 18 bases left in between. The CDR3 here is CASSAPRTGYDGYTF. Here the CDR3 DNA reads TGTGCCAGCAGCGCACCTAGAACAGGGTACGATGGCTACACCTTC.